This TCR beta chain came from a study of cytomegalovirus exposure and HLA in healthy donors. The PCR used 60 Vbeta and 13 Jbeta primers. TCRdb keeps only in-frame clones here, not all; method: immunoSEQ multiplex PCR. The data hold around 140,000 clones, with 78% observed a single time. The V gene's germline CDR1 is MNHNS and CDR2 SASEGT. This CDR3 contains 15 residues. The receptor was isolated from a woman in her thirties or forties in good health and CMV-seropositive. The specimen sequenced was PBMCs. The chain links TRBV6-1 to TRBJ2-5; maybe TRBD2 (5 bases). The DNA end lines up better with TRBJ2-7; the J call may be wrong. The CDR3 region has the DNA TGTGCCAGCAGTGGGGTGGGAGAGACTACCTACGAGCAGTACTTC. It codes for CASSGVGETTYEQYF.